The 5 T cell receptor beta chains below come from one sample, sequenced in a study of CD8+CD57+ T cells in acquired aplastic anemia (dated by TCRdb to 2016 to 2019). The patients picked for sequencing were ones in whom flow cytometry had shown an expansion of CD8+CD57+ cells. The sample was run on an Illumina HiSeq 2000. Genomic DNA was used as template for profiling of TCR beta VDJ combinations and CDR3 sequences. The raw public reads went through TCRdb reprocessing: fastp at Q25, MiXCR clone calling, in-frame beta chains kept. One record per CDR3 amino acid sequence lists the most common genes and DNA. This sample is represented by about 98,000 distinct CDR3 sequences; approximately 73% of them were singletons. Clones ranked in the top ten supply more than 55% of the sample. Sequencing input: sorted CD4+, CD8+, or CD8+CD57+ T cells (not recorded which) from PBMCs. Receptors originate from a human donor with aplastic anemia.

The V call is TRBV15, the J call TRBJ1-5; D may be TRBD1 (5 bases). Germline CDR1 and CDR2: LNHNV and YYDKDF (reference sequence). This CDR3 contains 14 residues. Between the trimmed V and J ends, which lost 3 bases and 4 bases, there was a span of 10 bases. This CDR3 reads CATSSRAGNQPQHF. The CDR3 nucleotides are TGTGCCACCAGCAGCAGGGCCGGTAATCAGCCCCAGCATTTT.

The rearrangement uses TRBV7-8 and TRBJ2-3; unclear D gene. CDR3 length equals 12 residues. From germline, CDR1 is SGHVS and CDR2 FQNEAQ. V was trimmed by 1 base and J by 7 bases, leaving 6 bases between them. For the CDR3, the DNA is TGTGCCAGCAGCTTAGTCGGGCATACGCAGTATTTT. This encodes CASSLVGHTQYF.

The V call is TRBV4-1, the J call TRBJ2-3; D unresolved. The CDR3 consists of 15 residues. Trimming removed 4 bases at V and 1 base at J, with 12 bases between. CDR1 and CDR2 (germline): MGHRA, YSYEKL. The CDR3 loop is CASSPHPARTDTQYF. CDR3 DNA: TGCGCCAGCAGCCCCCATCCCGCACGCACAGATACGCAGTATTTT.

DNA for the CDR3: TGTGCCAGCAGTCCAGGGACTCCTGAAGCTTTCTTT. It codes for CASSPGTPEAFF. This chain connects TRBV9 to TRBJ1-1, with D possibly TRBD1 on 5 matching bases. The CDR3 consists of 12 residues. V was trimmed by 5 bases and J by 6 bases, leaving 11 bases between them. The germline gives CDR1 SGDLS, CDR2 YYNGEE. Full variable domain (remainder filled in from reference TRBV9 and TRBJ1-1): DSGVTQTPKHLITATGQRVTLRCSPRSGDLSVYWYQQSLDQGLQFLIQYYNGEERAKGNILERFSAQQFPDLHSELNLSSLELGDSALYFCASSPGTPEAFFGQGTRLTVV.

The rearrangement uses TRBV11-2 and TRBJ2-3; 7 bases fit TRBD1. The length of the CDR3 is 16 residues. Trimming cost V 2 bases and J 0 bases; bases outside gene matches: 5. CDR1 and CDR2 (germline): SGHAT, FQNNGV. Here the CDR3 DNA reads TGTGCCAGCAGCTTAAGGGGGCACTATAGCACAGATACGCAGTATTTT. It translates to CASSLRGHYSTDTQYF.